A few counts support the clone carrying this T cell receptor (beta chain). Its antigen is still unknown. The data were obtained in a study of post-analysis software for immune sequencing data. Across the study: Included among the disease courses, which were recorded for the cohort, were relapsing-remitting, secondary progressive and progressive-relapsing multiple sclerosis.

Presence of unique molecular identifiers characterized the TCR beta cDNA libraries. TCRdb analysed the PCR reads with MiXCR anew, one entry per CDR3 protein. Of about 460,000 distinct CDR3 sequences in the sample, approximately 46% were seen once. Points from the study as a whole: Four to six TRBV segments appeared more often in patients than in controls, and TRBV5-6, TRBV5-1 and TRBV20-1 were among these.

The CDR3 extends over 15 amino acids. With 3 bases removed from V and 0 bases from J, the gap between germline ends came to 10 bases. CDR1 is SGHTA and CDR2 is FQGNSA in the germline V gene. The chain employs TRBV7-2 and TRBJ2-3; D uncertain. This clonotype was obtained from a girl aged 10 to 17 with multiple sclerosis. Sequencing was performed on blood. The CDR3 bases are TGTGCCAGCAGCTTTGGCGGCCAGAGCACAGATACGCAGTATTTT. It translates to CASSFGGQSTDTQYF.